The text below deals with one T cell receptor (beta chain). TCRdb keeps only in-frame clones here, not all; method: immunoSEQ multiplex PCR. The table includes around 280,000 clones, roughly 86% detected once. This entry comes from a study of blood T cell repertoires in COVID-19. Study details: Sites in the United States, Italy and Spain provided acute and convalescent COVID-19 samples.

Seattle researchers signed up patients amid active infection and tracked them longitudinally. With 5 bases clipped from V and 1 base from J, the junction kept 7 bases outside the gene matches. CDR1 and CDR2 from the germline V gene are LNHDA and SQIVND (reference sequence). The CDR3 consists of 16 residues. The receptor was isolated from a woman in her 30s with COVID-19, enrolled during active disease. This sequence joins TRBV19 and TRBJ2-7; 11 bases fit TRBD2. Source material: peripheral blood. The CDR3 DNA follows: TGTGCCAGTAGTCCGTTAGCGGGAGGGGTTTCCTACGAGCAGTACTTC. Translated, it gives CASSPLAGGVSYEQYF. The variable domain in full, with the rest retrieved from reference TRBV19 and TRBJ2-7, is DGGITQSPKYLFRKEGQNVTLSCEQNLNHDAMYWYRQDPGQGLRLIYYSQIVNDFQKGDIAEGYSVSREKKESFPLTVTSAQKNPTAFYLCASSPLAGGVSYEQYFGPGTRLTVT.